This T cell receptor (beta chain) was captured by sequencing in a study of PD-L1 blockade in urothelial cancer. Looking at the study overall: T cells were recovered from blood samples at a median of 141,255.

The protocol was immunoSEQ multiplex PCR, while the TCRdb copy is restricted to in-frame clones and leaves out a portion. In the table there are some 89,000 clones, more than 75% of which are singletons. The time point: pretreatment peripheral blood. To note about this clone: Antigen: not known.

Study conclusions and caveats: Larger 3-week expansion of tumor-associated blood clones was seen in durable-benefit patients.

The CDR3 is 13 residues long. Germline CDR1 and CDR2: MGHRA and YSYEKL. Germline trimming cut 5 bases from V and 7 bases from J; bases unmatched to any gene: 3. Source: PBMCs, taken around atezolizumab (anti-PD-L1) treatment. This TCR was sampled from a man aged 60 to 69 with urothelial cancer. The chain is built from TRBV4-1 and TRBJ1-4, with 8 bases that match TRBD1. The CDR3 sequence is CASSNRGSEKLFF. Written as DNA, the CDR3 is TGCGCCAGCAGCAACAGGGGGTCTGAAAAACTGTTTTTT.